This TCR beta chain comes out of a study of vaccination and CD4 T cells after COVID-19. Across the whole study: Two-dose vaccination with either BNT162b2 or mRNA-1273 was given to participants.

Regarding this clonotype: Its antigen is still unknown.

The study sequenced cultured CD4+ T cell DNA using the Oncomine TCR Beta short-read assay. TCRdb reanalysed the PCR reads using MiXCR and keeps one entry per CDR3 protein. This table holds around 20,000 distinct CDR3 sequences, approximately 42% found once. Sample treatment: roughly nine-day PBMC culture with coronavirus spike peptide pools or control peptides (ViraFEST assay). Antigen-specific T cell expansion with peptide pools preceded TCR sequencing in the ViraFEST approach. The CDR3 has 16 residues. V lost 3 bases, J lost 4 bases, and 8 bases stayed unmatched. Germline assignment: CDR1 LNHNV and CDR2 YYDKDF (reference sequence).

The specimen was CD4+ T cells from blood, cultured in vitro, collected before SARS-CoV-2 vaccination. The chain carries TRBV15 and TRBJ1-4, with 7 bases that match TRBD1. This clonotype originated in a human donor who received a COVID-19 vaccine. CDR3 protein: CATSRTGFGNNEKLFF. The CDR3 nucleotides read TGTGCCACCAGCAGGACAGGGTTTGGTAATAATGAAAAACTGTTTTTT.